One and the same sample provided the 2 T cell receptor beta chains below, sequenced in a study of T cell repertoires in cytomegalovirus infection. TCRdb ran MiXCR on the reads and lists one entry per CDR3 protein. This sample has some 500,000 distinct CDR3 sequences, with 30% to 40% found just once. Antigen specificity for these receptors is unknown. The source material was cultured PBMCs, sampled from culture after CMV antigen stimulation. The receptors come from a human donor in good health (CMV status not recorded). Some clones in this sample may be carry-over from other donors' samples.

This clonotype was seen at least ten times. At one boundary the junction diverges from the germline segment, which might be a read error. The chain combines TRBV27 with TRBJ2-7; weak D call: TRBD1 (5 bases). Germline loops: CDR1 MNHEY, CDR2 SMNVEV (reference sequence). The CDR3 consists of 13 residues. CDR3: CASSLGRSSEQYF. The CDR3 nucleotides are TGTGCCAGCAGTTTGGGGCGTTCCTCCGAGCAGTACTTC.

This chain connects TRBV4-1 to TRBJ2-1, with 7 bases aligning to TRBD2. Germline CDR1 and CDR2: MGHRA and YSYEKL. This CDR3 contains 16 residues. V lost 0 bases, J lost 3 bases, and 5 bases stayed unmatched. CDR3 loop: CASSQETSLVYNEQFF. The CDR3 DNA follows: TGCGCCAGCAGCCAAGAGACTAGCTTGGTCTACAATGAGCAGTTCTTC.